Listed here are 20 T cell receptor beta chains from one sample, sequenced in a study of identical twins. Via MiXCR, TCRdb re-called the 5' RACE reads, giving one row per CDR3 protein. The sample has some 300,000 distinct CDR3 sequences; over 9% are singletons. The same data also went into a second study, on yellow fever vaccine responses in identical twins.

Sequencing was performed on CD8+ T cells sorted from blood. Receptors originate from a woman younger than 30 in good health.

The chain has TRBV6-2 or TRBV6-3 and TRBJ2-3; 7 nucleotides line up with TRBD2. CDR1 and CDR2 (germline): MNHEY, SVGEGT. CDR3 length equals 17 residues. V shed 0 bases, J shed 0 bases, and the junction held 6 bases outside the gene matches. The CDR3 nucleotides are TGTGCCAGCAGTTACTCCATCGGACTAGAGAGCACAGATACGCAGTATTTT. Translation gives CASSYSIGLESTDTQYF.

This clonotype turned up a few times. The J gene is TRBJ2-2, the V gene TRBV3-1; D gene uncertain. The length of the CDR3 is 16 residues. Germline V gene lookup returns CDR1 LGHDT and CDR2 YNNKEL (reference sequence). V was cut by 0 bases and J by 5 bases, with 13 bases left in between. Written as DNA, the CDR3 is TGTGCCAGCAGCCAAGATAGGTGGGGATCGACCGGGGAGCTGTTTTTT. Translation gives CASSQDRWGSTGELFF.

The chain recombines TRBV12-3 or TRBV12-4 with TRBJ1-5; 7 bases align to TRBD1. The CDR3 consists of 12 residues. J was trimmed by 9 bases and V by 6 bases; bases with no gene match: 5. As DNA, the CDR3 is TGTGCCAGCAGCGCGACAGGGTGGCCCCAGCATTTT. Translated: CASSATGWPQHF.

This clonotype has just a few counts. The V call is TRBV5-4, the J call TRBJ2-7, with D possibly matching TRBD2 (5 bases). The V end lost 4 bases, the J end lost 0 bases, and 14 bases lay between the germline ends. CDR3 length equals 15 residues. Germline lookup yields CDR1 SGHNT and CDR2 YYREEE (reference sequence). This CDR3 is CASSPGAVPSYEQYF. As DNA, the CDR3 is TGTGCCAGCAGCCCCGGAGCGGTTCCCTCCTACGAGCAGTACTTC.

The chain recombines TRBV25-1 with TRBJ1-1, with D unresolved. Trimming pared 3 bases from V and 1 base from J, leaving 9 bases between. Germline CDR1 reads MGHDK; CDR2 reads SYGVNS. The CDR3 runs 14 residues. The CDR3, as DNA: TGTGCCAGCAGTGACGGATTGGAGAACACTGAAGCTTTCTTT. Translation: CASSDGLENTEAFF.

This clonotype was recorded a few times. The gene calls are TRBV2 and TRBJ2-7; D is ambiguous. The V end was cut by 6 bases, the J end by 0 bases, with 9 bases between. The CDR3 totals 13 residues. Per germline, CDR1 SNHLY and CDR2 FYNNEI. The CDR3 spells CASRTGHSYEQYF. As DNA, the CDR3 is TGTGCCAGCAGGACTGGTCACTCCTACGAGCAGTACTTC.

This clonotype has a handful of counts. V usage is TRBV11-2 and J usage is TRBJ2-1; 10 positions match TRBD2. Looked up from germline, CDR1 is SGHAT and CDR2 is FQNNGV. The CDR3 covers 21 residues. V lost 1 base to trimming and J lost 5 bases; unmatched junction nucleotides: 20. This chain's CDR3 is CASSLVVAGLAEPYADNEQFF. The CDR3 DNA sequence: TGTGCCAGCAGCTTAGTAGTCGCCGGACTAGCGGAGCCGTACGCAGACAATGAGCAGTTCTTC.

This clonotype was seen only a few times. The chain combines TRBV20-1 with TRBJ2-5; 10 nucleotides match TRBD2. V lost 3 bases, J lost 2 bases, and 3 bases stayed unmatched. Germline V lookup: CDR1 DFQATT, CDR2 SNEGSKA (reference sequence). CDR3 size: 14 residues. DNA of the CDR3: TGCAGTGCTAGGCCACTAGCGGGGCAAGAGACCCAGTACTTC. Amino acids: CSARPLAGQETQYF.

This chain uses TRBV5-6 with TRBJ2-7; TRBD2 matches 8 bases. The ends lost 2 bases at V and 2 bases at J; junction bases unmatched: 3. Germline V gene sequence: CDR1 SGHDT, CDR2 YYEEEE. The CDR3 is 14 residues long. Here the CDR3 reads CASSFGTSAYEQYV. The CDR3 region has the DNA TGTGCCAGCAGCTTTGGGACTAGTGCCTACGAGCAGTACGTC.

J is TRBJ2-3 and V is TRBV4-1; D might be TRBD1 (7 bases). Germline loops: CDR1 MGHRA, CDR2 YSYEKL. There are 15 residues in the CDR3. Trimming removed 1 base from V and 6 bases from J, with 14 bases in between. In nucleotides, the CDR3 is TGCGCCAGCAGCCAAGGTCGGAGGGGGCCGGATACGCAGTATTTT. Translating it yields CASSQGRRGPDTQYF.

This clonotype was observed at least ten times. The chain uses TRBV2 and TRBJ2-7, with D hard to call. Germline loops: CDR1 SNHLY, CDR2 FYNNEI. This CDR3 comprises 12 residues. V dropped 6 bases and J dropped 1 base, with 7 bases sitting between them. The CDR3 region has the DNA TGTGCCAGCAGCGACCGTTCCTACGAGCAGTACTTC. The encoded protein is CASSDRSYEQYF.

This clonotype was seen at least ten times. The chain couples TRBV12-3 or TRBV12-4 to TRBJ1-1; D is unresolved. The CDR3 has 11 residues. Deletions cut 3 bases from V and 8 bases from J, with 7 bases between. The CDR3 loop is CASSFSGEAFF. The CDR3 nucleotides are TGTGCCAGCAGTTTTTCGGGGGAAGCTTTCTTT.

J is TRBJ2-5 and V is TRBV7-9; tentative D call: TRBD2 (6 bases). Germline CDR1 is SEHNR and CDR2 is FQNEAQ (reference sequence). V shed 4 bases and J shed 3 bases, with 18 bases lying between them. The CDR3 is 16 residues long. CDR3 amino acids: CASSYTLIGGKETQYF. CDR3 nucleotide sequence: TGTGCCAGCAGCTACACATTAATCGGGGGAAAAGAGACCCAGTACTTC.

The gene calls are TRBV5-4 and TRBJ2-1; 10 bases agree with TRBD2. Germline values: CDR1 SGHNT, CDR2 YYREEE (reference sequence). The CDR3 is 15 amino acids. V lost 4 bases and J lost 4; bases outside the gene matches: 5. The CDR3 here is CASSGGLAVYNEQFF. The CDR3 DNA reads as TGTGCCAGCAGCGGTGGACTAGCGGTGTACAATGAGCAGTTCTTC.

This clonotype came up a few times. This sequence joins TRBV20-1 and TRBJ2-3, with 7 bases lining up with TRBD2. This CDR3 spans 14 amino acids. Per germline, CDR1 DFQATT and CDR2 SNEGSKA (reference sequence). The CDR3 is CSLRGLAVPDTQYF. The CDR3 DNA follows: TGCAGCTTAAGGGGTCTAGCGGTCCCAGATACGCAGTATTTT.

The sample holds a few counts of this clonotype. J is TRBJ1-1 and V is TRBV20-1; D perhaps matches TRBD1 (6 bases). The CDR3 is made up of 14 amino acids. V was cut by 4 bases and J by 0 bases, with 12 bases left in between. Germline V gene lookup returns CDR1 DFQATT and CDR2 SNEGSKA (reference sequence). The CDR3 spells CSATSPGVNTEAFF. The CDR3 region has the DNA TGCAGTGCTACCTCGCCAGGGGTGAACACTGAAGCTTTCTTT.

The chain combines TRBV11-2 with TRBJ2-1; D unclear. Germline V gene data show CDR1 as SGHAT and CDR2 as FQNNGV. The CDR3 covers 12 residues. The ends were cut back, 6 bases at V and 1 base at J, with 4 bases in the middle. The CDR3 loop is CASRWSYNEQFF. For the CDR3, the DNA is TGTGCCAGCAGATGGTCCTACAATGAGCAGTTCTTC.

Many counts were recorded for this clonotype. This chain uses TRBV12-3 or TRBV12-4 with TRBJ2-1; a possible D gene is TRBD2 (5 bases). V shed 7 bases and J shed 3 bases, with 10 bases lying between them. The CDR3 extends over 13 amino acids. CDR3 sequence: CASTPGNYNEQFF. DNA of the CDR3: TGTGCCAGCACCCCCGGGAACTACAATGAGCAGTTCTTC.

This clonotype was found a few times. Written as DNA, the CDR3 is TGCAGTGCTAGGGCAGGGACAGGGGGCTACGAGCAGTACTTC. It specifies CSARAGTGGYEQYF. The chain combines TRBV20-1 with TRBJ2-7, with 11 nucleotides matching TRBD1. This CDR3 comprises 14 residues. Germline-derived CDR1 and CDR2 are DFQATT and SNEGSKA (reference sequence). V was pared by 3 bases and J by 3 bases, with 4 bases of the junction left unmatched.

The rearrangement uses TRBV20-1 and TRBJ2-2; D uncertain. Germline lookup yields CDR1 DFQATT and CDR2 SNEGSKA (reference sequence). The V end lost 6 bases, the J end lost 2 bases, and 16 bases lay between the germline ends. The CDR3 contains 15 residues. The CDR3 nucleotides are TGCAGTGCGCACTCGTTAGCTCAAAACACCGGGGAGCTGTTTTTT. Translation gives CSAHSLAQNTGELFF.